One sample yielded the 9 T cell receptor beta chains listed below, sequenced in a study of blood T cell repertoires in COVID-19. The repertoire was sequenced with immunoSEQ multiplex PCR; TCRdb's copy has only in-frame clones and lacks some. The repertoire holds fewer than 500,000 clones, with roughly 90% as singletons. Sequenced sample: PBMCs or T cells enriched from blood (not recorded which). Receptors originate from a young woman with acute COVID-19.

The table lists this clone with a few counts. Other nucleotide sequences from this sample produce the same CDR3. The rearrangement joins TRBV14 to TRBJ2-7; TRBD1 aligns across 10 bases. CDR1 SGHDN and CDR2 FVKESK come from the germline V gene. The CDR3 runs 13 residues. The ends lost 4 bases at V and 4 bases at J; junction bases unmatched: 1. CDR3 protein: CASSRDRGYEQYF. The CDR3, as DNA: TGTGCCAGCAGCCGGGACAGGGGTTACGAGCAGTACTTC.

The chain joins TRBV10-2 to TRBJ2-7, with TRBD1 matching 12 bases. V was clipped by 10 bases and J by 6 bases; unmatched bases: 13. Germline V gene sequence: CDR1 WSHSY, CDR2 SAAADI. The CDR3 has 15 amino acids. DNA for the CDR3: TGCGCCACCCCCCCCCGGGGGACAGGGGGCGGCGAGCAGTACTTC. This encodes CATPPRGTGGGEQYF.

The chain recombines TRBV4-1 with TRBJ2-7; D is undetermined. Trimming removed 0 bases at V and 3 bases at J, with 9 bases between. Germline CDR1 MGHRA, CDR2 YSYEKL. This CDR3 region has 14 residues. The CDR3 sequence is CASSQDYISYEQYF. The CDR3 coding sequence is TGCGCCAGCAGCCAAGATTACATAAGCTACGAGCAGTACTTC.

The J gene is TRBJ1-6, the V gene TRBV2; D is uncertain. From germline, CDR1 is SNHLY and CDR2 FYNNEI. The CDR3 length is 12 residues. The germline V and J ends were trimmed by 7 bases and 9 bases, with 10 bases remaining between them. For the CDR3, the DNA is TGTGCCAGCATGGGGAGGATTTCACCCCTCCACTTT. Translation gives CASMGRISPLHF.

The chain joins TRBV10-2 to TRBJ2-7, with 12 bases that match TRBD2. The V gene end was trimmed by 1 base and the J gene end by 3 bases; junction bases not matched to a gene: 1. The CDR3 is 15 amino acids. Germline V gene sequence: CDR1 WSHSY, CDR2 SAAADI. The CDR3 is CASSEWTSGIYEQYF. CDR3 nucleotides: TGCGCCAGCAGTGAGTGGACTAGCGGGATCTACGAGCAGTACTTC.

V usage is TRBV10-2 and J usage is TRBJ2-7; tentatively, D is TRBD1 (6 bases). The germline V gene encodes CDR1 WSHSY and CDR2 SAAADI. This CDR3 spans 12 amino acids. V lost 5 bases, J lost 4 bases, and 9 bases lay in between. The CDR3 nucleotides are TGCGCCAGCAGTATGCAGGGGTACGAGCAGTACTTC. Its protein product is CASSMQGYEQYF.

The gene calls are TRBV20-1 and TRBJ2-7; possible D gene TRBD1, 6 bases. V shed 4 bases and J shed 3 bases, with 16 bases lying between them. This CDR3 is built from 14 residues. Germline-derived CDR1 and CDR2 are DFQATT and SNEGSKA (reference sequence). The CDR3 DNA reads TGCAGTGCTATTGAGTTGGGGGCCCACTACGAGCAGTACTTC. This codes for CSAIELGAHYEQYF.

The chain joins TRBV7-3 to TRBJ2-3, with 8 positions matching TRBD2. The CDR3 covers 14 residues. Trimming removed 2 bases from V and 2 bases from J; junction bases left unmatched: 0. Germline lookup yields CDR1 SGHTA and CDR2 FQGTGA. The CDR3 sequence: CASSLGLATDTQYF. The CDR3 region has the DNA TGTGCCAGCAGCTTAGGACTAGCCACAGATACGCAGTATTTT.

The rearrangement joins TRBV5-1 to TRBJ1-4, with 10 bases aligning to TRBD1. Looked up from germline, CDR1 is SGHRS and CDR2 is YFSETQ. V lost 3 bases and J lost 2; bases outside the gene matches: 4. The CDR3 loop spans 16 amino acids. The CDR3 is CASSWDRGPTNEKLFF. For the CDR3, the DNA is TGCGCCAGCAGCTGGGACAGGGGACCTACTAATGAAAAACTGTTTTTT.